The rows below give T cell receptor beta chains drawn from one sample of a study of T-cell reconstitution after alpha-beta-depleted transplantation in children. In TCRdb, the PCR reads were re-called with MiXCR into one record per CDR3 protein. The repertoire consists of approximately 350,000 distinct CDR3 sequences, with around a tenth occurring once and the leading ten covering 2% to 3%. The source was PBMCs from the stem cell graft donor, collected from the stem cell graft. Receptor source: a human donor who donated a stem cell graft to a child with acute lymphoblastic leukemia. CDR3s include the opening cysteine and the closing phenylalanine or tryptophan. D genes are given only for firm matches. Clone size is shown for a subset of rows, as once, few, many or a class of expanded clone.

CDR3aa | CDR3nt | abundance | j_gene | v_gene | d_gene
CASSLGGRMANEQFF | TGCGCCAGCAGCTTGGGTGGGAGGATGGCCAATGAGCAGTTCTTC | few | TRBJ2-1 | TRBV5-1 | -
CASSFPGVREQYF | TGTGCCAGCAGCTTTCCCGGGGTTAGGGAGCAGTACTTC | few | TRBJ2-7 | TRBV7-2 | -
CASSFGLAGGRGADTQYF | TGTGCCAGCAGCTTCGGACTAGCGGGAGGTAGGGGCGCAGATACGCAGTATTTT | many | TRBJ2-3 | TRBV3-1 | TRBD2
CASSPTGVPGNTIYF | TGTGCCAGCAGCCCGACAGGGGTCCCCGGAAACACCATATATTTT | many | TRBJ1-3 | TRBV12-3/TRBV12-4 | TRBD1
CSATQSGTSGSEGDEQFF | TGCAGTGCTACCCAATCCGGGACTAGCGGGAGTGAGGGCGATGAGCAGTTCTTC | few | TRBJ2-1 | TRBV20-1 | TRBD2
CASSPRTGESYNEQFF | TGTGCCAGCAGCCCTCGGACAGGGGAATCCTACAATGAGCAGTTCTTC | few | TRBJ2-1 | TRBV7-9 | TRBD1
CASSLGSGLKSYEQYF | TGTGCCAGCAGCTTGGGGTCCGGACTGAAGTCCTACGAGCAGTACTTC | - | TRBJ2-7 | TRBV5-6 | -
CASSFGRERGIYEQYF | TGTGCCAGCAGTTTTGGGCGGGAGCGCGGTATATACGAGCAGTACTTC | - | TRBJ2-7 | TRBV27 | TRBD2
CSARDLQGFSYEQYF | TGCAGTGCTAGAGATCTACAGGGGTTTTCCTACGAGCAGTACTTC | - | TRBJ2-7 | TRBV20-1 | TRBD1
CSAGLAGGSYNEQFF | TGCAGTGCTGGACTAGCGGGAGGTTCCTACAATGAGCAGTTCTTC | few | TRBJ2-1 | TRBV20-1 | TRBD2
CASGSTGIGSPLHF | TGTGCCAGCGGATCGACAGGGATCGGTTCACCCCTCCACTTT | - | TRBJ1-6 | TRBV27 | TRBD1
CASSLDKNTKNIQYF | TGTGCCAGCAGCTTGGACAAAAACACCAAAAACATTCAGTACTTC | - | TRBJ2-4 | TRBV7-2 | -